The entry below describes one TCR beta chain. Its antigen is undetermined. PCR employed 60 Vbeta and 13 Jbeta primers. Sequenced by immunoSEQ multiplex PCR; TCRdb stores in-frame clones only, minus some. The table lists a few hundred thousand clones, 75% to 85% of them singletons. The sample is drawn from a study of cytomegalovirus exposure and HLA in healthy donors. Study-wide results and limits: The study labeled 180 or so TCR beta chains cytomegalovirus-associated. Previously analyzed data showed that most TCR beta V segments were productive at a frequency of about 87% or about 30%. Most subjects' HLA-A and HLA-B alleles were reportedly predicted from TCR beta sequences.

Germline CDR1 is GTSNPN and CDR2 is SVGIG (reference sequence). V was pared by 3 bases and J by 6 bases, with 4 bases of the junction left unmatched. This CDR3 spans 14 amino acids. Nominal health characterized the donors when sampled, though unrecorded immune exposures were likely. This sequence originates from a girl between 10 and 17 years old in good health and CMV-seronegative. The specimen sequenced was PBMCs. The genes are TRBV30 and TRBJ1-4, with 10 bases matching TRBD1. DNA of the CDR3: TGTGCCTGGAGAGCCGGGACAGGGGATGAAAAACTGTTTTTT. Amino acids: CAWRAGTGDEKLFF. Looking up the rest from reference TRBV30 and TRBJ1-4 gives the full variable domain: SQTIHQWPATLVQPVGSPLSLECTVEGTSNPNLYWYRQAAGRGLQLLFYSVGIGQISSEVPQNLSASRPQDRQFILSSKKLLLSDSGFYLCAWRAGTGDEKLFFGSGTQLSVL.